This entry is about one TCR beta chain. What it binds is not known. This sample was included in a study of T cell responses to AZD1222 COVID-19 vaccine. Study-wide results and limits: Spike-specific TCR breadth and depth both grew after two AZD1222 doses.

Here immunoSEQ multiplex PCR was the method, and the copy in TCRdb shows in-frame clones only, minus some. The data show roughly 150,000 clones, with 80% to 90% seen just once and under 8% held by the top ten. The germline CDR1 and CDR2 sequences are LGHDT and YNNKEL (reference sequence). This CDR3 is built from 13 residues. V was cut by 1 base and J by 7 bases, with 8 bases left in between. The chain recombines TRBV3-1 (or the pseudogene TRBV3-2) with TRBJ2-1, with a possible D match to TRBD2 (5 bases). This specimen consisted of peripheral blood, obtained after recovery from COVID-19. This clonotype was obtained from an adult who had recovered from COVID-19. CDR3 DNA: TGTGCCAGCAGCCAAGTAACGGGGAATGAGCAGTTCTTC. This encodes CASSQVTGNEQFF.